This TCR beta chain comes out of a study of human T cells and chemical hapten exposure. Across the whole study: Upper-back patches of 0.01% DPC were read at 6 days.

This clonotype turned up a few times. Its antigen is currently unknown. Each CDR3 protein gets one entry after TCRdb re-called the RACE reads with MiXCR. The sample contains fewer than 200,000 distinct CDR3 sequences, under 35% of which appear only once. This sample's time point: pre-sensitization, week 0. Indicated treatment: therapeutic diphenylcyclopropenone sensitization with weekly scalp DPC. It was unfractionated whole blood from which total RNA was extracted. CDR3 length: 13 amino acids. V trimming: 4 bases; J trimming: 8 bases; junction bases outside the gene matches: 7. Whole-study results and caveats: TCRs at a frequency above 1 in 1000 stayed unchanged with DPC sensitization. There was alopecia in the donors, so their immune response may differ from that of healthy people.

The TCR comes from a woman aged 30 to 39 with alopecia areata. Some clones in this sample may be carry-over from other donors' samples. The rearrangement uses TRBV12-3 or TRBV12-4 and TRBJ1-2; 7 positions match TRBD1. Sequenced material: whole blood, taken in connection with sensitization to the hapten diphenylcyclopropenone (DPC). CDR3 nucleotides: TGTGCCAGCAGTTCTACAGGGGACCGAGGCTACACCTTC. This encodes CASSSTGDRGYTF.